This TCR beta chain was observed in a study of T cells after posttransplantation cyclophosphamide. Whole-study findings and limits: Recipient CMV seropositivity and CMV reactivation strongly tracked TRB clonality. Donor-recipient repertoire similarity was low at 1-2 months, rising over year one. Blood and skin or GI T cell repertoires showed limited TRB overlap.

As concerns this clone: Its antigen is unknown.

TCRdb's table, derived via immunoSEQ multiplex PCR, lists solely in-frame clones and lacks some. The sample has about 15,000 clones, around 87% seen once. Control samples came 1 year after myeloablative marrow transplants with methotrexate plus calcineurin inhibitor. Per germline, CDR1 SGHRS and CDR2 YFSETQ. The CDR3 length is 14 residues. Trimming took off 4 bases at V and 4 bases at J, with 15 bases between the two ends. The receptor was isolated from a male patient between 50 and 60 years old who received an allogeneic stem cell transplant from an unrelated donor, was CMV-positive, and had chronic GVHD only. Some T cells may possibly be graft donor cells. The sample here was PBMCs, taken after an allogeneic stem cell transplant with a calcineurin inhibitor and methotrexate. This chain uses TRBV5-1 with TRBJ2-7, with TRBD2 as a possible D gene (5 bases). The CDR3 sequence: CASSTYSGEYEQYF. CDR3 in DNA: TGCGCCAGCAGCACCTACAGCGGAGAGTACGAGCAGTACTTC.